Here is one TCR beta chain with its context. There is no known antigen for this receptor. Being one base from a much bigger clone, this may be a read error. The data are from a study of tumor-infiltrating lymphocytes in primary liver carcinoma (dated by TCRdb to about 2017). General notes on the study: The five patients, three men and two women aged 30 to 69 years, had hepatocellular carcinoma (four) or combined HCC and intrahepatic cholangiocarcinoma (one). A total of some 35 specimens from 5 patients underwent TCRbeta repertoire sequencing, comprising about 25 tumor regions, 5 adjacent noncancerous liver tissues and 5 peripheral blood samples. Samples yielded roughly 3.5 to 8 million productive TCRbeta reads; read depth did not differ significantly between tissue types. To link TCRbeta repertoire diversity to the local molecular phenotype, the 20 to 25 tumor region samples were profiled with Agilent mRNA microarrays. Reproducibility between technical replicate repertoires was high, with correlation coefficients above 0.95 and mean shared-clone rates approximately 0.88. The study combined TCRbeta repertoire sequencing, expression microarrays and whole-exome sequencing across five regions of each liver tumor, with adjacent normal tissue and blood. Tumors of the five patients were stage T1-T3 N0M0 with maximum diameters of about 4.2 to 10 cm.

The paper as a whole reports these results and caveats: Pairs of tumor regions showed greater repertoire overlap (mean around 36%) than tumor-adjacent pairs (approximately 17%) or tumor-blood pairs (around 15%), which is consistent with antigen-driven expansion. Compared with blood, tumors had a significantly larger share of the repertoire taken up by the top 250 clones (p = 0.039). Only about 7.5-24% of top clones were found in all five regions of a tumor, suggesting spatial heterogeneity of tumor-infiltrating T cells. Only the TCR beta chain was sequenced, which likely underestimates true repertoire diversity because unpaired alpha chains were not captured. With just four or five patients in the study, the authors point out that the findings should be validated in a larger study. Bulk unsorted samples precluded comparing CD4+ and CD8+ T cell repertoires.

Without any cell sorting, total RNA and DNA were co-extracted from around 18-30 mg of bulk tissue using the AllPrep DNA/RNA mini kit. Between late 2015 and early 2016, several patients in China with histopathologically diagnosed primary liver carcinoma had their tumors surgically resected. At the time of sampling, the patients had chronic HBV infection and had not received any treatment. Five spatially separated regions were sampled from each tumor: the superior, inferior, left-lateral and right-lateral poles, plus the tumor centre. Histology showed that every tumor sample contained more than 80% viable tumor cells. Pieces of fresh tumor and adjacent tissue were cut in half, with one half kept in RNAlater at -80 degrees C and the other half sent for histology. A constant-region primer and ProtoScript II reverse transcriptase were used to reverse-transcribe TCRbeta-specific cDNA from about 500 ng total RNA. The TCRbeta libraries were prepared through three rounds of nested multiplex PCR following a slightly modified ARM-PCR procedure. The first two PCR rounds used multiplex TRBV1-TRBV30 forward primers with a Cbeta reverse primer, each for about 10 cycles. A final 25-cycle PCR with Deep VentR polymerase added sample barcodes and Illumina adapters. Amplicons of 200-500 bp were gel-purified with a QIAquick gel extraction kit before sequencing. The TCRbeta amplicons were sequenced with 250-bp paired-end reads on an Illumina HiSeq 2500. From the authors' description of their analysis: Reads were quality-trimmed with Trimmomatic v0.33, and paired reads were merged with FLASH v1.2.11 to recover full CDR3 sequences. MiGEC v1.2.1b assigned V, D and J germline segments to the rearranged TCRbeta sequences. Clonotype statistics and Shannon-Wiener diversity indices were computed with VDJtools v1.0.0. Except for diversity analysis, only each sample's 250 most abundant clonotypes were used in subsequent analyses to reduce sampling bias. TCRdb redid the processing of the public reads, applying fastp at Q25 and MiXCR, and retained in-frame beta chains. Under each unique CDR3 protein, matching rows form one entry showing the most common genes and DNA. The V and J calls come from TCRdb's annotation, not from the publication. Counted in this sample were roughly 190,000 distinct CDR3 sequences; 85% of them appeared once. The ten most abundant clones make up 18% of the sample.

As encoded in the germline V gene (reference sequence), CDR1 is GTSNPN while CDR2 is SVGIG. From the cysteine through the phenylalanine, the CDR3 covers 12 amino acids. CDR3 DNA is the only sequence kept; it has 36 bases, read in frame from the first base. Trimming costs V 5 bases and J 6 bases, and their ends lie 13 bases apart. This receptor was obtained from a man aged 35-49 years with primary liver carcinoma and hepatitis B virus infection. Rearrangement joined TRBV30 to TRBJ2-5; 6 matching bases give a weak D call of TRBD2. What was sequenced was tumor tissue from primary liver carcinoma. The CDR3 here reads CAWETREKTQYF. The base sequence is TGTGCCTGGGAAACACGGGAGAAGACCCAGTACTTC.